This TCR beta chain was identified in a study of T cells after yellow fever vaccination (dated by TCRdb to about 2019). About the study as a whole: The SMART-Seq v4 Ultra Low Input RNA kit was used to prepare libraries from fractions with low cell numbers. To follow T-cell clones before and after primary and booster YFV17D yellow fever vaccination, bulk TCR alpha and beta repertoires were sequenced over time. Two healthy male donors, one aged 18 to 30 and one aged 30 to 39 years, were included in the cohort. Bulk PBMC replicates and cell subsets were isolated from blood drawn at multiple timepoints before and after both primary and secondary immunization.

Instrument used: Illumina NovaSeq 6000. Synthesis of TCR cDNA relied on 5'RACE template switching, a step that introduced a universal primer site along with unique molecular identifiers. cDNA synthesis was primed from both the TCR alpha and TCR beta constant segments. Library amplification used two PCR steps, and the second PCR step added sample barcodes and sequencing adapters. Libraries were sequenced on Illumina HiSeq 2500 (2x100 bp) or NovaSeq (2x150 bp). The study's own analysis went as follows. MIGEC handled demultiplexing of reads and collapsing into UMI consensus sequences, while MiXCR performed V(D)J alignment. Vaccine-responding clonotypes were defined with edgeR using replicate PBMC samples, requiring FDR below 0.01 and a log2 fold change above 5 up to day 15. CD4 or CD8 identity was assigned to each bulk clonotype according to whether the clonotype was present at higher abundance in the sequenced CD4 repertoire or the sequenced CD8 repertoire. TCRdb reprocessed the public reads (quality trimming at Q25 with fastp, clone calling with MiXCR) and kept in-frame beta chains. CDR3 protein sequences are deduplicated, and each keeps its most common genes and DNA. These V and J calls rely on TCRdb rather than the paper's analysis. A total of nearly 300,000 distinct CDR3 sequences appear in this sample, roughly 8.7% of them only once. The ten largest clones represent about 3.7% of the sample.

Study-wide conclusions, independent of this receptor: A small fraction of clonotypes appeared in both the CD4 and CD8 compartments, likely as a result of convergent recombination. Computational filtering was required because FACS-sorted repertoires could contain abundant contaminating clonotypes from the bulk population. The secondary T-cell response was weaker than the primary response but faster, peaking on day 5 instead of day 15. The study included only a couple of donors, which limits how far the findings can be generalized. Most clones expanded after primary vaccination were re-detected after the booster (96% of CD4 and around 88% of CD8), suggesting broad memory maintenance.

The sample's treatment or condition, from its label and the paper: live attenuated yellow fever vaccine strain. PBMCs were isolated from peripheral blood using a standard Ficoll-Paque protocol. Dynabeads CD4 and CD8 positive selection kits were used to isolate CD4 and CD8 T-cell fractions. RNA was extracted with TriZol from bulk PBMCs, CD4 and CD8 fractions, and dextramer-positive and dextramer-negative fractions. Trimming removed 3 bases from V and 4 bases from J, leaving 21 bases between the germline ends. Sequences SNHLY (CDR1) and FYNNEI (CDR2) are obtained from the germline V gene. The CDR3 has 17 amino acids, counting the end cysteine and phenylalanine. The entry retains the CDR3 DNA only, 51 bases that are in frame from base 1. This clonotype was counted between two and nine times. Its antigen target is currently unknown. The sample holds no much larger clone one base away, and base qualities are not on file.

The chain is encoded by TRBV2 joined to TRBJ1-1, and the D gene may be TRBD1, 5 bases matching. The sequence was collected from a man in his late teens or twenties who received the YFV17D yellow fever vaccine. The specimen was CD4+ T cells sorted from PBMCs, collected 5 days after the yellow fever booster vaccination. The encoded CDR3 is CASSEPPQGTFGTEAFF. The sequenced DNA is TGTGCCAGCAGTGAGCCCCCCCAGGGAACATTCGGCACTGAAGCTTTCTTT.